Listed here is a single T cell receptor (beta chain). Original methodology: Reference gene primer amplification in the assay estimated nucleated cell counts. Produced via immunoSEQ multiplex PCR; TCRdb's table is partial and in-frame only. D and trimming come from the DNA, and the V and J calls and clone size come from that table. The sample shows more than 120,000 clones, 70% to 90% of them seen only once. These data are taken from a study of blood T cell repertoires in COVID-19. Turning to the study itself: Some COVID-19 samples were acute and others convalescent; all came from the United States, Italy and Spain.

CDR3 length: 16 residues. V dropped 0 bases and J dropped 7 bases, with 15 bases sitting between them. CDR1 is SNHLY, CDR2 FYNNEI, per germline. The sequenced material came from peripheral blood. The chain uses TRBV2 and TRBJ1-4, with D perhaps TRBD1 (5 bases). The receptor was isolated from a human donor with acute or convalescent COVID-19. The donor label of this sample is uncertain. The CDR3 reads CASSEARLGLGEKLFF. The CDR3 DNA is TGTGCCAGCAGTGAAGCGCGATTGGGACTAGGTGAAAAACTGTTTTTT. The full variable domain, in which reference TRBV2 and TRBJ1-4 provide the parts outside the CDR3, is EPEVTQTPSHQVTQMGQEVILRCVPISNHLYFYWYRQILGQKVEFLVSFYNNEISEKSEIFDDQFSVERPDGSNFTLKIRSTKLEDSAMYFCASSEARLGLGEKLFFGSGTQLSVL.